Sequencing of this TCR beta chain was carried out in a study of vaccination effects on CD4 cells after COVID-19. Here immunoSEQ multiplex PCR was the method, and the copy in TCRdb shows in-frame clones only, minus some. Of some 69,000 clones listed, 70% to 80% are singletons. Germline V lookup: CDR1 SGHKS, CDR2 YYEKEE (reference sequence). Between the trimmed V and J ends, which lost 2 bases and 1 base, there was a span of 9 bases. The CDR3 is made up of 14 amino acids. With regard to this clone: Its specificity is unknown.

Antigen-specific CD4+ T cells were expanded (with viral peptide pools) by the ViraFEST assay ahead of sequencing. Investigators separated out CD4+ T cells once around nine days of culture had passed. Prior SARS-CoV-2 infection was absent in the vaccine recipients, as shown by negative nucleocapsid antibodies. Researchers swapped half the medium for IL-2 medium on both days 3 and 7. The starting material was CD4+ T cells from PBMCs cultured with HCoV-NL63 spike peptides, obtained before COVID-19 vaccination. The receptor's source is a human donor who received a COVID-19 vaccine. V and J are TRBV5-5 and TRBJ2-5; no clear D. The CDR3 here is CASSLVVVQETQYF. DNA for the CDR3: TGTGCCAGCAGCTTAGTGGTTGTCCAAGAGACCCAGTACTTC.